The 16 T cell receptor beta chains presented below share a single source sample, sequenced in a study of CD8+ T cells in alopecia areata. Extracted from the samples, RNA was reverse transcribed into cDNA to serve as the sequencing template. Profiling relied on immunoSEQ multiplex PCR, and the TCRdb table lists in-frame clones only, not all of them. The table records 200,000 to 300,000 clones without singletons, the ten largest covering roughly 1.2%. It was with CD4, CD8alpha, NKG2D, NKG2ACE and other markers that pooled cutaneous lymph node cells were sorted. Sample: CD4+ T cells sorted from a lymph node. These TCRs come from a C3H/HeJ mouse with alopecia areata. MHC haplotype here: H2-k.

This clone has more than one count but fewer than ten. Here the gene names and germline are mouse. From the germline J gene comes the end of the CDR3, since the read stops 4 residues before it. Within the sample, other DNA sequences also encode this same CDR3. The J gene is TRBJ2-5, the V gene TRBV19; tentative D call: TRBD1 (6 bases). The V end was cut by 5 bases, the J end by 0 bases, with 10 bases between. This CDR3 contains 14 residues. The V gene's germline CDR1 is FNHDT and CDR2 SITEND (reference sequence). CDR3 in amino acids: CASSLQGNQDTQYF. The sequenced part of the CDR3 DNA is TGTGCCAGCAGCCTTCAGGGGAACCAAGAC.

Comments on this clone: Genes here carry mouse names. The CDR3 extends 4 residues past the end of the read, so its final part is completed from the germline J gene. The chain carries TRBV19 and TRBJ1-1; D not certain. Trimming shortened V by 2 bases and J by 0 bases, and 8 bases separated the two germline ends. Germline CDR1 is FNHDT and CDR2 is SITEND (reference sequence). CDR3 length equals 14 residues. The CDR3 loop is CASSIPRSNTEVFF. Incomplete CDR3 DNA: TGTGCCAGCAGTATCCCCAGATCAAACACA.

This clone has a handful of counts. Gene names follow the mouse nomenclature. CDR3 DNA, as far as it was read: TGTGCCAGCAGTATACTGGGGGGGCCTAACCAAGAC. It is translated as CASSILGGPNQD. The full CDR3 protein is CASSILGGPNQDTQYF. This chain joins TRBV19 and TRBJ2-5; the match to TRBD2 covers 10 bases. Read coverage stops 4 residues before the CDR3 terminus; the germline J gene supplies the remainder. Germline CDR1 and CDR2: FNHDT and SITEND (reference sequence). The V and J ends lost 1 base and 0 bases, in that order; junction bases with no gene match: 2. This CDR3 is built from 16 residues.

This clone turned up a few times. Gene names refer to mouse genes. Partial CDR3 DNA: TGTGCCAGCAGCCAAGGGACAGGGGGCGCGACA. Its protein is CASSQGTGGAT. The full-length CDR3 reads as CASSQGTGGATEVFF. The genes are TRBV5 and TRBJ1-1; 11 bases are a match to TRBD1. The read ends 4 residues before the CDR3 terminus; that terminus is restored from the germline J gene. Germline CDR1 reads LGHNA; CDR2 reads YNLKQL (reference sequence). This CDR3 contains 15 residues.

As concerns this clone: All gene names here are mouse names. The sequence runs out 4 residues before the end of the CDR3; the remainder is reconstructed from the germline J gene. The chain uses TRBV13-2 and TRBJ2-3, with D possibly TRBD2 on 5 matching bases. Per germline, CDR1 NNHNN and CDR2 SYGAGS (reference sequence). The V gene lost 6 bases and the J gene lost 3 bases, with 14 bases spanning the gap. The CDR3 runs 14 residues. The CDR3 here is CASAIPSGAETLYF. The sequenced part of the CDR3 DNA is TGTGCCAGCGCAATCCCCTCTGGGGCAGAA.

Comment on this clone: Germline and genes: mouse. Sequencing ends 4 residues short of the CDR3 end; the germline J gene provides the rest. The chain recombines TRBV31 with TRBJ2-5, with 10 positions matching TRBD1. Germline lookup yields CDR1 GKSSPN and CDR2 SITVG. This CDR3 spans 14 amino acids. CDR3 DNA (partial): TGTGCCTGGAGTGCGGGACAGGGGAAAGAC. Residues: CAWSAGQGKD. The entire CDR3 protein is CAWSAGQGKDTQYF.

This clone was picked up a small number of times. Germline and genes here are mouse. Read data end 4 residues before the CDR3 end; the end is taken from the germline J gene. V usage is TRBV19 and J usage is TRBJ2-1, with D unclear. Germline loops: CDR1 FNHDT, CDR2 SITEND (reference sequence). The CDR3 covers 12 residues. The sequenced part of the CDR3 DNA is TGTGCCAGCAGTATACAATTCCCT. Translated, it gives CASSIQFP. The entire CDR3 reads CASSIQFPEQFF.

This clone was seen a handful of times. Gene names refer to mouse genes. The read ends 4 residues early relative to the CDR3; the germline J gene fills the gap. J is TRBJ2-5 and V is TRBV1, with a possible D match to TRBD1 (5 bases). From germline, CDR1 is NSQYPW and CDR2 LRSPGD (reference sequence). There are 14 residues in the CDR3. CDR3 sequence: CTCSAGGQKDTQYF. The sequenced CDR3 bases are TGCACCTGCAGTGCAGGCGGACAAAAAGAC.

This clone appeared a few times. These gene names are mouse names. The read stops 4 residues short of the end of the CDR3; the missing end is completed from the germline J gene. Other DNA sequences of this sample code for an identical CDR3. V is TRBV13-1 and J is TRBJ2-3, with 9 bases aligning to TRBD1. V dropped 0 bases and J dropped 0; count of bases not matched to a gene: 2. The germline gives CDR1 NSHNY, CDR2 SYGAGN. The CDR3 contains 16 residues. CDR3 sequence: CASSDAGTGSAETLYF. The part of the CDR3 DNA that was read is TGTGCCAGCAGTGATGCAGGGACAGGGAGTGCAGAA.

The table lists this clone with a few counts. Gene names are mouse gene names. The read stops 4 residues short of the end of the CDR3; the missing end is completed from the germline J gene. This rearrangement joins TRBV5 to TRBJ2-1; tentatively, D is TRBD1 (6 bases). The CDR3 is made up of 13 amino acids. Germline loops: CDR1 LGHNA, CDR2 YNLKQL (reference sequence). CDR3: CASSLTGGAEQFF. CDR3 DNA, as far as it was read: TGTGCCAGCAGCTTGACAGGAGGGGCT.

With respect to this clone: Germline and genes: mouse. The CDR3 goes on 4 residues after the read ends, and that part is filled in from the germline J gene. The sample holds other DNA sequences that translate to the same CDR3. This chain joins TRBV13-1 and TRBJ2-2; TRBD2 matches 8 bases. Trimming removed 3 bases from V and 0 bases from J; junction bases left unmatched: 1. The CDR3 consists of 15 residues. CDR1 and CDR2 (germline): NSHNY, SYGAGN. CDR3 DNA (partial): TGTGCCAGCAGTGCTGGGGGGACAAACACCGGG. It encodes CASSAGGTNTG. The entire CDR3 protein reads CASSAGGTNTGQLYF.

To note about this clone: Any gene name here is a mouse gene name. The DNA ends 4 residues before the CDR3 does, and the rest of the CDR3 is filled in from the germline J gene. This sequence joins TRBV1 and TRBJ2-1, with TRBD1 matching 7 bases. This CDR3 contains 15 residues. CDR1 NSQYPW and CDR2 LRSPGD come from the germline V gene (reference sequence). CDR3 DNA (partial): TGCACCTGCAGTGCAGATATAAAGACAGGGGCT. It translates to CTCSADIKTGA. The full CDR3 protein reads CTCSADIKTGAEQFF.

This clone was detected a few times. Mouse names are used for the genes. Read coverage stops 4 residues before the CDR3 terminus; the germline J gene supplies the remainder. The chain carries TRBV13-3 and TRBJ1-1, with 8 bases identical to TRBD1. The germline CDR1 and CDR2 sequences are NNHDY and SYVADS. V dropped 5 bases and J dropped 3; count of bases not matched to a gene: 6. This CDR3 spans 14 amino acids. The sequenced CDR3 bases are TGTGCCAGCAGCCCCAGGGGGCGGGACACA. Translating gives CASSPRGRDT. From start to end, the CDR3 is CASSPRGRDTEVFF.

As concerns this clone: The gene names given are mouse names. From the germline J gene comes the end of the CDR3, since the read stops 4 residues before it. The chain couples TRBV19 to TRBJ2-3; tentative D call: TRBD1 (6 bases). CDR3 length equals 14 residues. Germline CDR1 and CDR2: FNHDT and SITEND (reference sequence). CDR3 DNA, as far as it was read: TGTGCCAGCAGTATCCACAGGGAAGGAGAA. The encoded protein is CASSIHREGE. The entire CDR3 protein is CASSIHREGETLYF.

A word on this clone: Gene names and germline match the mouse. The CDR3 end lies 4 residues beyond the end of the read and is filled in from the germline J gene. The V call is TRBV1, the J call TRBJ2-1; D uncertain. This CDR3 is built from 15 residues. V was pared by 3 bases and J by 2 bases, with 11 bases between. Germline V gene data show CDR1 as NSQYPW and CDR2 as LRSPGD (reference sequence). The chain's CDR3 is CTCSAPHSYYAEQFF. The sequenced CDR3 bases are TGCACCTGCAGTGCCCCTCACAGCTACTATGCT.

This clone was observed a handful of times. Gene names refer to mouse genes. The read halts 4 residues ahead of the CDR3 end, with the missing end drawn from the germline J gene. Other DNA sequences in the same sample also yield this CDR3. The chain carries TRBV19 and TRBJ1-2, with 8 bases lining up with TRBD1. CDR1 and CDR2 from the germline V gene are FNHDT and SITEND (reference sequence). This CDR3 has 14 amino acids. V lost 3 bases and J lost 4; bases outside the gene matches: 5. The CDR3 loop reads CASSRDRGGSDYTF. The part of the CDR3 DNA that was read is TGTGCCAGCAGTAGAGACAGGGGAGGCTCC.